This T cell receptor beta chain was captured by sequencing in a study of CXCR3-negative and CXCR3-positive naive CD8 T cells. Every CD8+ T cell subset underwent triplicate sorting at some 300,000 cells apiece. CD45RO-CCR7+CD27+CD95- defined naive CD8+ T cells. Study observations and caveats: TRB CDR3 hydrophobicity was greater in CXCR3-positive naive cells than in CXCR3-negative naive cells. TRBV-TRBJ usage was similar across naive CXCR3 subsets but distinct in memory cells.

As regards this clonotype: The antigen is undetermined.

Libraries of TRB cDNA were made by 5' RACE and carried UMIs. From the 5' RACE reads, TCRdb lists one entry per CDR3 protein and no DNA. The table lists under 150,000 distinct CDR3 sequences. The germline gives CDR1 SGHTA, CDR2 FQGTGA. This CDR3 is 13 amino acids long. Source material: naive CXCR3+ CD8+ T cells from blood. Subset here: CD45RO-CCR7+CD27+CD95- naive CD8+ T cells expressing CXCR3 (TNR3+). The chain has TRBV7-3 and TRBJ2-1. The sequence was collected from a human donor in good health. Some clones in this sample may be carry-over from other donors' samples. CDR3 loop: CASSSTSYNEQFF.